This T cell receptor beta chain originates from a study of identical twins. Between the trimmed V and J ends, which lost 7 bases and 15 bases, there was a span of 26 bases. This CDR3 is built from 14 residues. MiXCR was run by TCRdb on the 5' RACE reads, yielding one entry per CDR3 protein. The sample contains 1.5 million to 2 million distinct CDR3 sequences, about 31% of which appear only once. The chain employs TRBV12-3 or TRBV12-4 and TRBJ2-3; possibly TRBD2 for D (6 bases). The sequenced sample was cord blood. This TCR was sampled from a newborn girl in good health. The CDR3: CASTSGERTDMQYF. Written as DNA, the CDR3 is TGTGCCAGCACCTCGGGGGAGCGCACAGATATGCAATATTTT.